This T cell receptor beta chain was recovered during a study of beta chain features in type 1 diabetes. Study observations and caveats: People with Type 1 diabetes carried modestly yet significantly shorter TCRB CDR3s in all four CD4+ subsets. An over-representation of cells with high TCR expression could result from cDNA sequencing.

This clone was seen a handful of times. What it binds is not known. Every isolated RNA sample was fully reverse transcribed, so sequencing captured expressed TCRB transcripts. The table came from immunoSEQ multiplex PCR; TCRdb's copy has only in-frame clones and leaves some out. This table holds around 40,000 clones, 51% found once. Germline loops: CDR1 SGHRS, CDR2 YFSETQ. Trimming took off 5 bases at V and 0 bases at J, with 5 bases between the two ends. There are 12 residues in the CDR3. Sequenced sample: Tregs from blood. This clonotype was obtained from a woman aged 18 to 35 in good health. The chain joins TRBV5-1 to TRBJ1-2; D is unresolved. The DNA for the CDR3 is TGCGCCAGCAGTAATACTAACTATGGCTACACCTTC. It is translated as CASSNTNYGYTF.